These 10 T cell receptor beta chains share one sample of origin, sequenced in a study of shared clonotypes between healthy human individuals. Naive CD8 populations comprised CD45RO-negative cells positively selected for CCR7, excluding terminally differentiated effector memory CD45RA+ cells. The table came from immunoSEQ multiplex PCR; TCRdb's copy has only in-frame clones and leaves some out. Here the sample spans around 2.1 million clones, about 93% being singletons. Input material: naive CD8+ T cells from PBMCs. The receptors derive from a man aged 18 to 29 in good health. Some clones in this sample may be carry-over from other donors' samples.

The gene calls are TRBV10-1 and TRBJ2-7, with D maybe TRBD1 (5 bases). Germline values: CDR1 WNHNN, CDR2 SYGVQD (reference sequence). The CDR3 covers 15 residues. V dropped 2 bases and J dropped 0 bases, with 11 bases sitting between them. This CDR3 reads CASSEGAIDSYEQYF. The CDR3 region has the DNA TGCGCCAGCAGTGAGGGGGCGATAGACTCCTACGAGCAGTACTTC.

The chain couples TRBV6-5 to TRBJ2-5; tentative D call: TRBD2 (6 bases). This CDR3 has 13 residues. Germline V gene lookup returns CDR1 MNHEY and CDR2 SVGAGI. Deletions cut 7 bases from V and 0 bases from J, with 9 bases between. The CDR3 DNA sequence: TGTGCCAGCATGGAGGGGAACCAAGAGACCCAGTACTTC. Protein: CASMEGNQETQYF.

The chain employs TRBV7-9 and TRBJ2-3, with D unresolved. CDR1 is SEHNR, CDR2 FQNEAQ, per germline (reference sequence). CDR3 length equals 12 residues. The V gene lost 5 bases and the J gene lost 13 bases, with 16 bases spanning the gap. The CDR3 DNA reads TGTGCCAGCAGCCACGGAGAGCCCCCCGAGTATTTT. This encodes CASSHGEPPEYF.

J is TRBJ2-1 and V is TRBV6-1; D might be TRBD1 (5 bases). The V gene's germline CDR1 is MNHNS and CDR2 SASEGT. The CDR3 totals 15 residues. Trimming left V 2 bases short and J 3 bases short, with 11 bases between. CDR3 protein: CASSERGLGYNEQFF. The CDR3 DNA sequence: TGTGCCAGCAGTGAAAGGGGCTTAGGCTACAATGAGCAGTTCTTC.

In regard to this clone: In the same sample, other DNA sequences code for this CDR3. The V call is TRBV28, the J call TRBJ2-3, with D unresolved. Per the germline V gene, CDR1 is MDHEN and CDR2 is SYDVKM. The V gene lost 2 bases and the J gene lost 1 base, with 4 bases spanning the gap. The CDR3 runs 13 residues. The CDR3 DNA follows: TGTGCCAGCAGTTTACGGCGCACAGATACGCAGTATTTT. It translates to CASSLRRTDTQYF.

As regards this clone: Other DNA sequences in the same sample also yield this CDR3. The chain recombines TRBV10-3 with TRBJ2-1, with D uncertain. The V gene's germline CDR1 is ENHRY and CDR2 SYGVKD. CDR3 length equals 11 residues. Trimming stripped 2 bases from V and 6 bases from J, with 2 bases between. The CDR3 region is CAISEGNEQFF. The CDR3 DNA is TGTGCCATCAGTGAGGGCAATGAGCAGTTCTTC.

About this clone itself: Other DNA sequences of this sample code for an identical CDR3. The genes are TRBV9 and TRBJ1-1, with D possibly being TRBD1 (5 bases). Trimming removed 0 bases from V and 4 bases from J, with 7 bases in between. The germline CDR1 and CDR2 sequences are SGDLS and YYNGEE. This CDR3 comprises 13 residues. CDR3 coding DNA: TGTGCCAGCAGCGTAGGGGGCTTCACTGAAGCTTTCTTT. The encoded protein is CASSVGGFTEAFF.

The chain combines TRBV28 with TRBJ2-1; 12 nucleotides line up with TRBD2. V dropped 1 base and J dropped 7; count of bases not matched to a gene: 5. The CDR3 contains 16 residues. The V gene's germline CDR1 is MDHEN and CDR2 SYDVKM. In DNA, the CDR3 is TGTGCCAGCAGTTTATCTAGCGGGAGGGCGATAAATGAGCAGTTCTTC. It translates to CASSLSSGRAINEQFF.

V usage is TRBV9 and J usage is TRBJ2-1; no definite D call. Germline V CDR1 and CDR2: SGDLS, YYNGEE. This CDR3 has 13 residues. V was trimmed by 3 bases and J by 5 bases, leaving 9 bases between them. CDR3 in DNA: TGTGCCAGCAGCGGGGGTTACGACAATGAGCAGTTCTTC. It encodes CASSGGYDNEQFF.

V usage is TRBV15 and J usage is TRBJ1-2; D gene uncertain. CDR1 is LNHNV and CDR2 is YYDKDF in the germline V gene (reference sequence). The CDR3 runs to 15 residues. Trimming left V 0 bases short and J 0 bases short, with 8 bases between. The CDR3 sequence: CATSRERGTNYGYTF. The CDR3 coding sequence is TGTGCCACCAGCAGAGAGCGGGGTACTAACTATGGCTACACCTTC.